This T cell receptor (beta chain) was identified during a study of glioma-infiltrating T cells after dendritic cell vaccination. On the study more broadly: Dendritic cells derived from monocytes and pulsed with autologous tumor lysate formed the vaccine.

Indicated time point: after dendritic cell vaccination, including at tumor progression/relapse. CDR1 and CDR2 from the germline V gene are KGHSH and LQKENI. CDR3 size: 13 residues. V shed 3 bases and J 8 bases; nucleotides not matched to a gene: 6. Here immunoSEQ multiplex PCR was the method, and the copy in TCRdb shows in-frame clones only, minus some. The sample has roughly 60,000 clones; about 80% are singletons. V is TRBV18 and J is TRBJ1-2; 7 positions agree with TRBD1. The starting material was blood, obtained after dendritic cell vaccination. The TCR originated in a human donor with glioblastoma. CDR3 amino acids: CASSPDRDRGYTF. The CDR3 DNA follows: TGTGCCAGCTCACCCGACAGGGATCGGGGCTACACCTTC.